These 11 T cell receptor beta chains were all obtained from the same sample, sequenced in a study of T cell responses to AZD1222 COVID-19 vaccine. Assay used: immunoSEQ multiplex PCR; TCRdb lists only in-frame clones, some missing. The profile covers about 120,000 clones, with approximately 91% appearing a single time and 2.4% taken by the ten largest. The starting material was peripheral blood, obtained on day 0 of AZD1222 vaccination. The receptors derive from an adult in good health.

The CDR3 DNA reads as TGTGCCAGCAGCTCTGGGACTAGCTTCACCGGGGAGCTGTTTTTT. Its protein product is CASSSGTSFTGELFF. The chain uses TRBV7-6 and TRBJ2-2; 9 bases are a match to TRBD2. This CDR3 spans 15 amino acids. Germline V lookup: CDR1 SGHVS, CDR2 FNYEAQ. J was trimmed by 4 bases and V by 4 bases; bases with no gene match: 4.

The V and J genes are TRBV5-1 and TRBJ2-3, with 8 bases fitting TRBD1. The CDR3 loop spans 14 amino acids. The junction had 1 base not matched to a gene; V was cut back by 0 bases and J by 4 bases. The germline CDR1 and CDR2 sequences are SGHRS and YFSETQ. The CDR3 protein is CASSLDRGADTQYF. The CDR3 DNA follows: TGCGCCAGCAGCTTGGACAGGGGGGCAGATACGCAGTATTTT.

The V gene is TRBV30, the J gene TRBJ1-1, with D perhaps TRBD1 (5 bases). Trimming removed 7 bases at V and 4 bases at J, with 16 bases between. Germline loops: CDR1 GTSNPN, CDR2 SVGIG (reference sequence). The CDR3 contains 13 residues. The CDR3 is CASVGAAATEAFF. Here the CDR3 DNA reads TGTGCCTCCGTCGGGGCAGCAGCCACTGAAGCTTTCTTT.

The chain recombines TRBV19 with TRBJ1-2; 9 bases line up with TRBD1. The CDR3 runs 13 residues. The ends lost 10 bases at V and 8 bases at J; junction bases unmatched: 11. The germline gives CDR1 LNHDA, CDR2 SQIVND (reference sequence). CDR3 coding DNA: TGTGCCACCACAGGGGGCTTAATCGTAGGCTACACCTTC. Amino acid sequence: CATTGGLIVGYTF.

The chain couples TRBV24-1 to TRBJ2-1, with 7 bases that match TRBD1. The J segment lost 4 bases and the V segment lost 3 bases, leaving 5 bases of the junction unmatched. The CDR3 has 15 amino acids. CDR1 and CDR2 (germline): KGHDR, SFDVKD. CDR3 nucleotides: TGTGCCACCAGTGATCCGGGACAGCCATACAATGAGCAGTTCTTC. Translating it yields CATSDPGQPYNEQFF.

This clone was recorded once. The gene calls are TRBV7-9 and TRBJ1-1; D call uncertain. Between the trimmed V and J ends, which lost 3 bases and 0 bases, there was a span of 8 bases. The V gene's germline CDR1 is SEHNR and CDR2 FQNEAQ (reference sequence). This CDR3 has 14 amino acids. The CDR3 bases are TGTGCCAGCAGCTTGGCCGTAATGAACACTGAAGCTTTCTTT. It is translated as CASSLAVMNTEAFF. Looking up the rest from reference TRBV7-9 and TRBJ1-1 gives the full variable domain: DTGVSQNPRHKITKRGQNVTFRCDPISEHNRLYWYRQTLGQGPEFLTYFQNEAQLEKSRLLSDRFSAERPKGSFSTLEIQRTEQGDSAMYLCASSLAVMNTEAFFGQGTRLTVV.

The V gene is TRBV28, the J gene TRBJ2-7; D not certain. This CDR3 region has 14 residues. Trimming pared 7 bases from V and 2 bases from J, leaving 15 bases between. CDR1 and CDR2 from the germline V gene are MDHEN and SYDVKM. CDR3 sequence: CASTSTHAPYEQYF. In DNA, the CDR3 is TGTGCCAGCACTTCGACCCACGCCCCCTACGAGCAGTACTTC.

The rearrangement links TRBV3-1 (or the pseudogene TRBV3-2) to TRBJ1-1, with 7 bases matching TRBD1. The CDR3 is 14 residues long. Germline V gives CDR1 LGHDT, CDR2 YNNKEL (reference sequence). J lost 0 bases, V lost 8 bases, and 6 bases had no gene match. The DNA of the CDR3 is TGTGCCAGCCAGGGAACAGGGGTGAACACTGAAGCTTTCTTT. Translating gives CASQGTGVNTEAFF.

This sequence joins TRBV5-4 and TRBJ2-7; a weak D match, TRBD2 (5 bases). CDR3 size: 15 residues. V shed 4 bases and J shed 7 bases, with 21 bases lying between them. CDR1 is SGHNT, CDR2 YYREEE, per germline (reference sequence). CDR3 bases: TGTGCCAGCAGCCAAGCGGTGGGTCTCACCCCGGAGCAGTACTTC. It translates to CASSQAVGLTPEQYF. The variable domain in full, completed from reference TRBV5-4 and TRBJ2-7, reads ETGVTQSPTHLIKTRGQQVTLRCSSQSGHNTVSWYQQALGQGPQFIFQYYREEENGRGNFPPRFSGLQFPNYSSELNVNALELDDSALYLCASSQAVGLTPEQYFGPGTRLTVT.

This chain connects TRBV27 to TRBJ2-1; 15 nucleotides align to TRBD2. J was trimmed by 8 bases and V by 8 bases; bases with no gene match: 16. Germline V gene data show CDR1 as MNHEY and CDR2 as SMNVEV (reference sequence). The CDR3 is 18 residues long. CDR3 bases: TGTGCCAGCTCGTCTAGGACTAGCGGGAGGGCCAGGGGCTATGAGCAGTTCTTC. This codes for CASSSRTSGRARGYEQFF.

The chain recombines TRBV28 with TRBJ1-4; possible D gene TRBD1, 5 bases. The CDR3 extends over 17 amino acids. V lost 6 bases and J lost 6, with 23 bases in between. Per the germline V gene, CDR1 is MDHEN and CDR2 is SYDVKM. CDR3: CASRGLTGGMRYEKLFF. CDR3 bases: TGTGCCAGCAGGGGGCTTACGGGAGGGATGAGGTATGAAAAACTGTTTTTT.